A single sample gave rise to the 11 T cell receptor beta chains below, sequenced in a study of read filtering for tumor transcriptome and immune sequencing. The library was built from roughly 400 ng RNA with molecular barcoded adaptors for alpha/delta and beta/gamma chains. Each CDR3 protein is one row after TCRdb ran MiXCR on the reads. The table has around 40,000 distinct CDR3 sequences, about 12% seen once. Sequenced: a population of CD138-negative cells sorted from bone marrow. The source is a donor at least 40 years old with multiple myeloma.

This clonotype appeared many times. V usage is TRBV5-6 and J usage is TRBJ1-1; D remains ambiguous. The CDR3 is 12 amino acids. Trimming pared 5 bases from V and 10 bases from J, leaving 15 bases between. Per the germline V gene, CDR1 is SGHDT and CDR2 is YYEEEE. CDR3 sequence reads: CASSQGGAPAFF. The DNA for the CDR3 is TGTGCCAGCAGTCAAGGAGGAGCCCCAGCTTTCTTT.

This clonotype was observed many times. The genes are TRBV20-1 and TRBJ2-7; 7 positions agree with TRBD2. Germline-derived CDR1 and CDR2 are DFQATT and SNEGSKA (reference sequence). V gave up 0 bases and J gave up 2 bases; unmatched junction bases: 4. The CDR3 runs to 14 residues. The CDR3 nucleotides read TGCAGTGCTAGAGATAGGGAGGGAACCTACGAGCAGTACTTC. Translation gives CSARDREGTYEQYF.

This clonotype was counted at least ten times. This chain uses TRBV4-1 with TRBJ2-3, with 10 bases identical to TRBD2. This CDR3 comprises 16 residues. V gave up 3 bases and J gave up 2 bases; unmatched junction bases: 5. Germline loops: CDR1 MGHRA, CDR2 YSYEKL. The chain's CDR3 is CASSHPLAGVTDTQYF. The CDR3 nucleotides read TGCGCCAGCAGCCACCCCCTAGCGGGGGTCACAGATACGCAGTATTTT.

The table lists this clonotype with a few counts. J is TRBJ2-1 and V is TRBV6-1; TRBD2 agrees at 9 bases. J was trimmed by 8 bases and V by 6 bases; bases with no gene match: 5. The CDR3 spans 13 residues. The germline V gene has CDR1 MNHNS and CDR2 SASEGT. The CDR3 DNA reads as TGTGCCAGCAGCGGGACTAGCATTTATGAGCAGTTCTTC. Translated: CASSGTSIYEQFF.

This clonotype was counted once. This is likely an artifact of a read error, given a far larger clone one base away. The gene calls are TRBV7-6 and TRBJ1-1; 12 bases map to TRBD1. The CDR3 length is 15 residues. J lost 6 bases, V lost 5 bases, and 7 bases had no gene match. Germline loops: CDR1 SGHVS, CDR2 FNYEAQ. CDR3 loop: CASSGTGGLRAEAFF. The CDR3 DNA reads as TGTGCCAGCAGCGGGACAGGGGGCCTCCGGGCTGAAGCTTTCTTT.

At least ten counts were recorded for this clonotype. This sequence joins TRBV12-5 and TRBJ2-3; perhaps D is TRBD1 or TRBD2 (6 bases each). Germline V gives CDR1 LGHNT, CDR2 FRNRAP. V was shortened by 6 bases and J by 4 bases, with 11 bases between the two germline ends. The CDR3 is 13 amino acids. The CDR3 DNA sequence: TGTGCTAGTGGGGGGGGCGCGTCAGATACGCAGTATTTT. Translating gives CASGGGASDTQYF.

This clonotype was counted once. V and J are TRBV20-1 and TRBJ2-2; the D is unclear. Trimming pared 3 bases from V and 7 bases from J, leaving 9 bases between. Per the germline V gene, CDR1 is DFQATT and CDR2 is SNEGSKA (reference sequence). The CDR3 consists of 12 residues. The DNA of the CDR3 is TGCAGTGCTAGGCATGTGGACGGGGAGCTGTTTTTT. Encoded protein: CSARHVDGELFF.

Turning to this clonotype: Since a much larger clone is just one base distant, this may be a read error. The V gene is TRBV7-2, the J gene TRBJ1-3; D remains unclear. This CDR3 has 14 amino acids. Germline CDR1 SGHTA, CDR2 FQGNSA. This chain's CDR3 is CASSLLISGDTIYF. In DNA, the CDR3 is TGTGCCAGCAGCCTATTAATCTCTGGAGACACCATATATTTT.

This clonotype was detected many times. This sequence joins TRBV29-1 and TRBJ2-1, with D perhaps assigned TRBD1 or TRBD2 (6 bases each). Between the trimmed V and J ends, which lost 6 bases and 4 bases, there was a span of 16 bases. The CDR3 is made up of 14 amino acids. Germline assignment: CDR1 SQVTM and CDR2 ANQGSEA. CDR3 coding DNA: TGCAGCGTCTGTACACAGGGACTTTACAATGAGCAGTTCTTC. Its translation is CSVCTQGLYNEQFF.

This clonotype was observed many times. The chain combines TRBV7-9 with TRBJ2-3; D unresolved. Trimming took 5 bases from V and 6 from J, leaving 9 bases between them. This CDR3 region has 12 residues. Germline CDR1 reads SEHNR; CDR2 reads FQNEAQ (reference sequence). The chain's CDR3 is CASSQEGDTQYF. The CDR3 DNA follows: TGTGCCAGCAGCCAAGAAGGGGATACGCAGTATTTT.

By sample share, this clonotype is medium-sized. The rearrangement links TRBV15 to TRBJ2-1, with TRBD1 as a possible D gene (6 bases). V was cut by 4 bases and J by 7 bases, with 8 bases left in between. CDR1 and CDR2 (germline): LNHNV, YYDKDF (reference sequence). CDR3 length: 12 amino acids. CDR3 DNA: TGTGCCACCAGCATCAGGGGAAATGAGCAGTTCTTC. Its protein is CATSIRGNEQFF.